This T cell receptor (beta chain) was captured by sequencing in a study of CD8 T cells in Susac syndrome. Random hexamers primed reverse transcription of about 0.5 to 1 ug RNA. TCRdb analysed the immunoSEQ multiplex PCR reads with MiXCR anew, one entry per CDR3 protein. The sample shows 75,000 to 100,000 distinct CDR3 sequences, over 90% of them seen only once. CDR3 length equals 12 residues. V trimming: 11 bases; J trimming: 0 bases; junction bases outside the gene matches: 3. Germline-derived CDR1 and CDR2 are SGHVS and FNYEAQ. Sample: CD8+ T cells from PBMCs. The origin of this receptor is a human donor in good health. The chain couples TRBV7-6 to TRBJ1-2, with 7 bases matching TRBD1. The CDR3 region is CAVTGPNYGYTF. The CDR3 nucleotides read TGTGCCGTGACAGGGCCTAACTATGGCTACACCTTC.